These 23 T cell receptor beta chains originate from one sample sequenced in a study of cytomegalovirus exposure and HLA in healthy donors. Libraries were prepared by immunoSEQ multiplex PCR; TCRdb keeps only in-frame clonotypes and omits some of them. The sample shows 160,000 or so clones, 88% of them seen only once. The sequencing sample was made of PBMCs. These receptors all come from a man aged 18 to 29 in good health and CMV-seronegative.

The chain links TRBV15 to TRBJ1-1, with D hard to call. Germline V gene sequence: CDR1 LNHNV, CDR2 YYDKDF (reference sequence). V lost 0 bases to trimming and J lost 11 bases, with 10 bases between them. The CDR3 runs to 12 residues. In nucleotides, the CDR3 is TGTGCCACCAGCAGAGATTCGTCGGTCGCTTTCTTT. Protein sequence: CATSRDSSVAFF.

The V call is TRBV25-1, the J call TRBJ1-4, with D perhaps TRBD1 (5 bases). The CDR3 spans 14 residues. V was clipped by 6 bases and J by 4 bases, with 12 bases between them. Germline lookup yields CDR1 MGHDK and CDR2 SYGVNS. The CDR3 DNA reads TGTGCCAGCAGAAGCGGGGCCCTTAATGAAAAACTGTTTTTT. Its protein product is CASRSGALNEKLFF.

This chain links TRBV6-5 with TRBJ1-2; TRBD1 matches at 9 bases. This CDR3 comprises 14 residues. J gave up 2 bases and V 6 bases, and 4 bases lay outside the gene matches. Germline CDR1 MNHEY, CDR2 SVGAGI. CDR3 sequence: CASSHGQGNYGYTF. CDR3 in DNA: TGTGCCAGCAGCCACGGACAGGGGAACTATGGCTACACCTTC.

With respect to this clone: Being one base from a much bigger clone, this may be a read error. The V call is TRBV5-6, the J call TRBJ2-7, with D tentatively TRBD1 (5 bases). The CDR3 sequence is 12 residues long. Trimming cost V 2 bases and J 3 bases, with 6 bases left between them. Germline values: CDR1 SGHDT, CDR2 YYEEEE. CDR3 amino acids: CASSLQVYEQYF. The DNA for the CDR3 is TGTGCCAGCAGCTTACAGGTCTACGAGCAGTACTTC.

The chain is built from TRBV29-1 and TRBJ2-5; 7 bases line up with TRBD1. V shed 2 bases, J shed 2 bases, and the junction held 5 bases outside the gene matches. Germline values: CDR1 SQVTM, CDR2 ANQGSEA. The length of the CDR3 is 14 residues. Here the CDR3 DNA reads TGCAGCGTTGAAATATGGGACAGTCAAGAGACCCAGTACTTC. The encoded protein is CSVEIWDSQETQYF.

This clone was observed a single time. The chain couples TRBV6-1 to TRBJ1-5; D is possibly TRBD1 (6 bases). Germline values: CDR1 MNHNS, CDR2 SASEGT. The length of the CDR3 is 13 residues. Trimming left V 8 bases short and J 6 bases short, with 14 bases between. CDR3 DNA sequence: TGTGCCAGCCTAGGGGGGGATGGTCAGCCCCAGCATTTT. Protein sequence: CASLGGDGQPQHF.

This chain links TRBV5-1 with TRBJ2-2; 9 nucleotides agree with TRBD2. The germline CDR1 and CDR2 sequences are SGHRS and YFSETQ. Trimming took 0 bases from V and 6 from J; bases not matched to a gene: 6. The CDR3 runs 16 residues. The CDR3 is CASSLVSGRTAGELFF. In nucleotides, the CDR3 is TGCGCCAGCAGCTTGGTTAGCGGGAGAACTGCCGGGGAGCTGTTTTTT. Together with reference TRBV5-1 and TRBJ2-2, the CDR3 gives the full variable domain: KAGVTQTPRYLIKTRGQQVTLSCSPISGHRSVSWYQQTPGQGLQFLFEYFSETQRNKGNFPGRFSGRQFSNSRSEMNVSTLELGDSALYLCASSLVSGRTAGELFFGEGSRLTVL.

In this sample, this clone turned up once. The chain links TRBV28 to TRBJ1-6; 7 bases align to TRBD1. CDR1 and CDR2 from the germline V gene are MDHEN and SYDVKM. The CDR3 sequence is 16 residues long. V gave up 3 bases and J gave up 8 bases; unmatched junction bases: 10. CDR3 DNA sequence: TGTGCCAGCAGTTTCTACCGGACAGGTGGGCATTCACCCCTCCACTTT. It codes for CASSFYRTGGHSPLHF. The full variable domain, in which reference TRBV28 and TRBJ1-6 provide the parts outside the CDR3, is DVKVTQSSRYLVKRTGEKVFLECVQDMDHENMFWYRQDPGLGLRLIYFSYDVKMKEKGDIPEGYSVSREKKERFSLILESASTNQTSMYLCASSFYRTGGHSPLHFGNGTRLTVT.

The chain recombines TRBV6-6 with TRBJ1-1; 8 nucleotides match TRBD1. This CDR3 region has 15 residues. Germline CDR1 and CDR2: MNHNY and SVGAGI (reference sequence). V dropped 8 bases and J dropped 4; count of bases not matched to a gene: 12. The CDR3 DNA follows: TGTGCCAGCCGGGCAGGGGGCGTCATCGGCACTGAAGCTTTCTTT. This translates into CASRAGGVIGTEAFF.

V and J are TRBV4-3 and TRBJ1-2; TRBD1 aligns across 7 bases. Losses at the gene ends were 1 base for V and 8 bases for J; bases not matched to a gene: 10. Germline V gene lookup returns CDR1 LGHNA and CDR2 YSLEER. The CDR3 loop spans 15 amino acids. The CDR3 DNA reads as TGCGCCAGCAGCCAAGGGACAACAGGGGACGGAGGCTACACCTTC. This sequence encodes CASSQGTTGDGGYTF.

This clone has a handful of counts. The V and J genes are TRBV6-5 and TRBJ1-6; 10 bases agree with TRBD1. CDR1 is MNHEY, CDR2 SVGAGI, per germline. With 6 bases clipped from V and 18 bases from J, the junction kept 17 bases outside the gene matches. The CDR3 sequence is 15 residues long. CDR3 in DNA: TGTGCCAGCAGATCACCGGGACAGGGGAGTGGGGAGTCCCACTTT. Translated, it gives CASRSPGQGSGESHF.

The chain is built from TRBV7-2 and TRBJ1-5; perhaps TRBD1 as D (5 bases). The CDR3 spans 15 residues. V was clipped by 4 bases and J by 1 base, with 11 bases between them. In germline, CDR1 is SGHTA, CDR2 FQGNSA. In DNA form, the CDR3 reads TGTGCCAGCAGCTCGACAGTGTTGAGCAATCAGCCCCAGCATTTT. Encoded protein: CASSSTVLSNQPQHF.

V is TRBV6-1 and J is TRBJ1-2; TRBD1 matches at 7 bases. This CDR3 spans 15 amino acids. J was trimmed by 2 bases and V by 5 bases; bases with no gene match: 8. In germline, CDR1 is MNHNS, CDR2 SASEGT. The CDR3 coding sequence is TGTGCCAGCAGTCCTCGGGAGGGGGCGAACTATGGCTACACCTTC. Translation: CASSPREGANYGYTF.

The chain couples TRBV30 to TRBJ1-3; D is uncertain. This CDR3 spans 15 amino acids. Germline V gene lookup returns CDR1 GTSNPN and CDR2 SVGIG (reference sequence). With 3 bases removed from V and 1 base from J, the gap between germline ends came to 13 bases. The CDR3 nucleotides are TGTGCCTGGAGAAAACCCGGGGTATCTGGAAACACCATATATTTT. It codes for CAWRKPGVSGNTIYF.

The chain carries TRBV15 and TRBJ2-5; maybe TRBD1 (6 bases). There are 14 residues in the CDR3. Trimming left V 4 bases short and J 5 bases short, with 14 bases between. Per the germline V gene, CDR1 is LNHNV and CDR2 is YYDKDF (reference sequence). In nucleotides, the CDR3 is TGTGCCACCAGCATGGACAGTGCTTTGGAGACCCAGTACTTC. Its protein product is CATSMDSALETQYF.

This chain uses TRBV13 with TRBJ1-2; a possible D gene is TRBD1 (5 bases). Germline-derived CDR1 and CDR2 are PRHDT and FYEKMQ (reference sequence). V was trimmed by 2 bases and J by 0 bases, leaving 19 bases between them. The CDR3 spans 18 residues. The CDR3 nucleotides read TGTGCCAGCAGCTTATTGACAGCGCATAGACCAGCTAACTATGGCTACACCTTC. As protein: CASSLLTAHRPANYGYTF.

The rearrangement links TRBV2 to TRBJ1-2, with TRBD1 matching over 9 bases. CDR3 length: 14 amino acids. With V trimmed by 2 bases and J by 6 bases, 4 bases remained unmatched. CDR1 and CDR2 (germline): SNHLY, FYNNEI. This CDR3 reads CASSETGTGNGYTF. The CDR3 nucleotides are TGTGCCAGCAGTGAAACCGGGACAGGGAATGGCTACACCTTC.

The V and J genes are TRBV19 and TRBJ1-6; 8 positions match TRBD1. CDR1 and CDR2 (germline): LNHDA, SQIVND (reference sequence). V was pared by 3 bases and J by 11 bases, with 6 bases of the junction left unmatched. CDR3 length: 14 residues. The CDR3 sequence is CASSMGRGPPPLHF. Written as DNA, the CDR3 is TGTGCCAGTAGTATGGGCAGGGGGCCGCCACCCCTCCACTTT. Full variable domain (rest looked up from reference TRBV19 and TRBJ1-6): DGGITQSPKYLFRKEGQNVTLSCEQNLNHDAMYWYRQDPGQGLRLIYYSQIVNDFQKGDIAEGYSVSREKKESFPLTVTSAQKNPTAFYLCASSMGRGPPPLHFGNGTRLTVT.

The V and J genes are TRBV18 and TRBJ1-2; D gene ambiguous. This CDR3 has 15 residues. V lost 7 bases and J lost 3, with 18 bases in between. The germline CDR1 and CDR2 sequences are KGHSH and LQKENI. CDR3 sequence (DNA): TGTGCCAGCTGCCTAGGAGAGCCTCGTGACTATGGCTACACCTTC. Translating gives CASCLGEPRDYGYTF.

The chain is built from TRBV6-5 and TRBJ1-1; D is undetermined. This CDR3 comprises 14 residues. Trimming left V 3 bases short and J 0 bases short, with 8 bases between. Germline CDR1 and CDR2: MNHEY and SVGAGI. CDR3 coding DNA: TGTGCCAGCAGTTATTTTTCCATGAACACTGAAGCTTTCTTT. It is translated as CASSYFSMNTEAFF.

V is TRBV5-1 and J is TRBJ2-5, with 11 bases matching TRBD2. CDR3 length: 15 amino acids. Germline V gives CDR1 SGHRS, CDR2 YFSETQ. J lost 4 bases, V lost 4 bases, and 6 bases had no gene match. The CDR3 protein is CASSTSGGWVETQYF. CDR3 coding DNA: TGCGCCAGCAGCACTAGCGGGGGATGGGTAGAGACCCAGTACTTC.

The chain joins TRBV11-1 to TRBJ2-4; 13 nucleotides agree with TRBD2. V trimming: 4 bases; J trimming: 9 bases; junction bases outside the gene matches: 15. This CDR3 has 18 amino acids. Germline CDR1 is SGHAT and CDR2 is FQDESV (reference sequence). This chain's CDR3 is CASSSGLAGVISLGIQYF. The CDR3 nucleotides are TGTGCCAGCAGCTCTGGACTAGCGGGAGTAATCAGCCTCGGCATTCAGTACTTC.

The genes are TRBV5-1 and TRBJ2-2, with TRBD1 as a possible D gene (6 bases). Trimming stripped 4 bases from V and 0 bases from J, with 10 bases between. CDR1 and CDR2 (germline): SGHRS, YFSETQ. The CDR3 runs 15 residues. In DNA, the CDR3 is TGCGCCAGCAGCGTCGAGGGGGCGAACACCGGGGAGCTGTTTTTT. Residues: CASSVEGANTGELFF. Full variable domain (remainder filled in from reference TRBV5-1 and TRBJ2-2): KAGVTQTPRYLIKTRGQQVTLSCSPISGHRSVSWYQQTPGQGLQFLFEYFSETQRNKGNFPGRFSGRQFSNSRSEMNVSTLELGDSALYLCASSVEGANTGELFFGEGSRLTVL.